The table lists the clone carrying this T cell receptor (beta chain) with a few counts. The antigen is not known. The junction and the germline gene differ at one end; a read error may be behind it. All sequencing subjects had displayed CD8+CD57+ cell expansion on flow cytometry. The study sampled blood from patients who had received no therapy. These data come from a study of CD8+CD57+ T cells in acquired aplastic anemia. Whole-study context: Sorted CD4+ and CD8+ cells gave an average of about 3 ug of DNA. Study results and limitations: Patients shared about 30 CD8+ CDR3 sequences with controls. Controls did not differ significantly from patients in CD8+ Simpson's diversity.

Profiling that covered TCR beta VDJ and CDR3 relied on genomic DNA as its template. TCRdb called the reads again in MiXCR, with one record for every CDR3 protein. The profile shows around 250,000 distinct CDR3 sequences, about 80% of them singletons. The germline CDR1 and CDR2 sequences are SGHDN and FVKESK. This CDR3 region has 14 residues. The source material was sorted CD4+, CD8+, or CD8+CD57+ T cells (not recorded which) from PBMCs. This chain joins TRBV14 and TRBJ2-3; 7 nucleotides agree with TRBD2. This clonotype originated in a human donor with aplastic anemia. The CDR3 DNA is TGTGCCAGCAGCCTGACCTGGAGCGGGGTCAGCACAGATTTT. Translating gives CASSLTWSGVSTDF.